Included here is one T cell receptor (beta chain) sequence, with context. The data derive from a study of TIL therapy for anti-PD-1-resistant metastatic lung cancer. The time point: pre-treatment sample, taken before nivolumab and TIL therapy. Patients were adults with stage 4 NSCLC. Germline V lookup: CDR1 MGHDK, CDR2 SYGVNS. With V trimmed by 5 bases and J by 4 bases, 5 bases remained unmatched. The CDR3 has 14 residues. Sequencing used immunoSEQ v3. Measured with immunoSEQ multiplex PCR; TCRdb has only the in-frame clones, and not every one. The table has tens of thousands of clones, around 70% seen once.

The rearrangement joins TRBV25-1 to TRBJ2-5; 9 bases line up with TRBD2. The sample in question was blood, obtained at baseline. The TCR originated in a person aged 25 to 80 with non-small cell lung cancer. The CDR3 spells CASSPLTSGETQYF. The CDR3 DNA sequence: TGTGCCAGCAGTCCTTTGACTAGCGGAGAGACCCAGTACTTC.